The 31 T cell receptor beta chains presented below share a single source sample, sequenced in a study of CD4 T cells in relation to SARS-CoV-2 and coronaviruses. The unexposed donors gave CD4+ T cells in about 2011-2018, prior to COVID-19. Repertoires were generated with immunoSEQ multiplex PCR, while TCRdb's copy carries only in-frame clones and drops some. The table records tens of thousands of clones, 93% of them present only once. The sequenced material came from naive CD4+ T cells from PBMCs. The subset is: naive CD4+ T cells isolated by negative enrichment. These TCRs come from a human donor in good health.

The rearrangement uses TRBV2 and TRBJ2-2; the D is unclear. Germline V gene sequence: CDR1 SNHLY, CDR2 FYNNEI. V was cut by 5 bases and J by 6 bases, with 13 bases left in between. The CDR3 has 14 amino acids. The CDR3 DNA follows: TGTGCCAGCAGTAAGGAGTTCGACGCCGGGGAGCTGTTTTTT. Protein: CASSKEFDAGELFF. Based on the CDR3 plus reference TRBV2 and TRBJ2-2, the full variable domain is EPEVTQTPSHQVTQMGQEVILRCVPISNHLYFYWYRQILGQKVEFLVSFYNNEISEKSEIFDDQFSVERPDGSNFTLKIRSTKLEDSAMYFCASSKEFDAGELFFGEGSRLTVL.

CDR3 sequence: CASSPGTAQPQHF. DNA for the CDR3: TGTGCCAGCTCACCAGGGACCGCTCAGCCCCAGCATTTT. The chain couples TRBV18 to TRBJ1-5; D possibly corresponds to TRBD1 (5 bases). Germline V gene sequence: CDR1 KGHSH, CDR2 LQKENI. The CDR3 spans 13 residues. Trimming pared 2 bases from V and 6 bases from J, leaving 8 bases between. Full variable domain (outside the CDR3, taken from reference TRBV18 and TRBJ1-5): NAGVMQNPRHLVRRRGQEARLRCSPMKGHSHVYWYRQLPEEGLKFMVYLQKENIIDESGMPKERFSAEFPKEGPSILRIQQVVRGDSAAYFCASSPGTAQPQHFGDGTRLSIL.

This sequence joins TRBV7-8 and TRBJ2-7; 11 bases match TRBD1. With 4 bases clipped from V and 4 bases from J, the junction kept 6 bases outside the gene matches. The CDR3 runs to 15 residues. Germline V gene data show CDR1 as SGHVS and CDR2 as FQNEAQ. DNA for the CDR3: TGTGCCAGCAGCTCAGGACAGGGGGCAAGGTACGAGCAGTACTTC. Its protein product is CASSSGQGARYEQYF.

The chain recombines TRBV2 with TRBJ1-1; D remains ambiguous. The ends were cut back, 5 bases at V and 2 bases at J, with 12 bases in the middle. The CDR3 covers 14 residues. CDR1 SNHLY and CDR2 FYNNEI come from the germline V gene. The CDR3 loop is CASSPRTGNTEAFF. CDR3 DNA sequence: TGTGCCAGCAGTCCCCGGACGGGAAACACTGAAGCTTTCTTT.

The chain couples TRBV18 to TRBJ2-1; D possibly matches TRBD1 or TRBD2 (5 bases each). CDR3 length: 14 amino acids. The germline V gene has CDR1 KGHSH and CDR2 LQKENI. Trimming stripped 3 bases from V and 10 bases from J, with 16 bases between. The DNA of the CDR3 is TGTGCCAGCTCACCCCTGGGGGTTGCCGGCGAGCAGTTCTTC. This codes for CASSPLGVAGEQFF. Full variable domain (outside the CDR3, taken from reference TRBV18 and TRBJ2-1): NAGVMQNPRHLVRRRGQEARLRCSPMKGHSHVYWYRQLPEEGLKFMVYLQKENIIDESGMPKERFSAEFPKEGPSILRIQQVVRGDSAAYFCASSPLGVAGEQFFGPGTRLTVL.

CDR3 sequence (DNA): TGTGCCAGCGTACAGACAAGCGGGAGGGGTCAAGGGCAGTTCTTC. Translated, it gives CASVQTSGRGQGQFF. The rearrangement joins TRBV6-6 to TRBJ2-1, with 10 nucleotides matching TRBD2. CDR3 length: 15 amino acids. From germline, CDR1 is MNHNY and CDR2 SVGAGI (reference sequence). After removal of 8 bases from V and 12 bases from J, the junction contained 16 bases not matched to a gene.

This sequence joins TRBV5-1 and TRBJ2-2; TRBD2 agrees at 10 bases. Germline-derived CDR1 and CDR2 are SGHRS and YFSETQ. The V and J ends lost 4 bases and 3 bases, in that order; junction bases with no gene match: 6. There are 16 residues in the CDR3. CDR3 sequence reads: CASSQTLAGDTGELFF. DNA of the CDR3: TGCGCCAGCAGCCAAACCCTAGCGGGAGACACCGGGGAGCTGTTTTTT.

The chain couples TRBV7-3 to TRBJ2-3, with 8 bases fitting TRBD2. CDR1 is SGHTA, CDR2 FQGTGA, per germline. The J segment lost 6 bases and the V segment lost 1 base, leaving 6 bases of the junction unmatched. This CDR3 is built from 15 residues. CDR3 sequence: CASSLNRAGADTQYF. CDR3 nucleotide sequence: TGTGCCAGCAGCTTAAATCGAGCGGGAGCCGATACGCAGTATTTT. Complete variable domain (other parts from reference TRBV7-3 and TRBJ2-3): GAGVSQTPSNKVTEKGKYVELRCDPISGHTALYWYRQSLGQGPEFLIYFQGTGAADDSGLPNDRFFAVRPEGSVSTLKIQRTERGDSAVYLCASSLNRAGADTQYFGPGTRLTVL.

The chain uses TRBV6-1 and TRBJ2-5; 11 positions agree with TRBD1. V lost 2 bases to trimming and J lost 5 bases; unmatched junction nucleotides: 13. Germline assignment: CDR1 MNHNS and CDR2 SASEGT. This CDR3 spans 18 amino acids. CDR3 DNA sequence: TGTGCCAGCAGTGAATACCCGGGACAGGGGGTGAGGTGGGAGACCCAGTACTTC. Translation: CASSEYPGQGVRWETQYF.

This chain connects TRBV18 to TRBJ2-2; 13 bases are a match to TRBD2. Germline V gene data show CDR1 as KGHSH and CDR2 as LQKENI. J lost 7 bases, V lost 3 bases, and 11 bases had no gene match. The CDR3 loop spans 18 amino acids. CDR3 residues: CASSPATTSGRLVGELFF. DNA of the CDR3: TGTGCCAGCTCACCGGCTACGACTAGCGGGAGGCTTGTCGGGGAGCTGTTTTTT.

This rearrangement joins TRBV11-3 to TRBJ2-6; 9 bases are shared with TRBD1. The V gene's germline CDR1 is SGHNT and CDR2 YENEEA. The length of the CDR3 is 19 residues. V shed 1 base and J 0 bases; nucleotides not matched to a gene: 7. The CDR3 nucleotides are TGTGCCAGCAGCTTAGGAAGAGGGACAGGGACCTCTGGGGCCAACGTCCTGACTTTC. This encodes CASSLGRGTGTSGANVLTF.

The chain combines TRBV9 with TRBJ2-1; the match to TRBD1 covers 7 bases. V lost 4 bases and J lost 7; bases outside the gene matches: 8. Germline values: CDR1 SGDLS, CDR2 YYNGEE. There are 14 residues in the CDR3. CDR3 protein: CASSIATGLNEQFF. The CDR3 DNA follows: TGTGCCAGCAGCATTGCGACAGGGCTGAATGAGCAGTTCTTC. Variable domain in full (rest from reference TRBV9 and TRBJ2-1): DSGVTQTPKHLITATGQRVTLRCSPRSGDLSVYWYQQSLDQGLQFLIQYYNGEERAKGNILERFSAQQFPDLHSELNLSSLELGDSALYFCASSIATGLNEQFFGPGTRLTVL.

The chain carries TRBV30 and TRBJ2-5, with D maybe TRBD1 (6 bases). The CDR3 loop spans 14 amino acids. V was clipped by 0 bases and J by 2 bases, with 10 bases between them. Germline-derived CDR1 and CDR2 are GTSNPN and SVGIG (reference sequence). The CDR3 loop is CAWSVRQGQETQYF. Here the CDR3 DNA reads TGTGCCTGGAGTGTAAGGCAGGGGCAAGAGACCCAGTACTTC.

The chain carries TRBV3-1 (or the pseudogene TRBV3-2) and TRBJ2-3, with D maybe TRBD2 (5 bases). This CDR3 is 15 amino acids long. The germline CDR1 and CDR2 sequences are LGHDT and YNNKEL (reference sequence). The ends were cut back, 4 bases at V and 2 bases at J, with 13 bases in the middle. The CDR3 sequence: CASSPKAGNTDTQYF. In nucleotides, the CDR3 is TGTGCCAGCAGCCCGAAGGCCGGGAACACAGATACGCAGTATTTT.

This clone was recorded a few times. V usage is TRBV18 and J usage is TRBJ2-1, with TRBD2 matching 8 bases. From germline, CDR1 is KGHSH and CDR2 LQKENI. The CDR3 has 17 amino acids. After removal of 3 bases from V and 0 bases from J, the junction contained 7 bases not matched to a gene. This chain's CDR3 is CASSPILAASSYNEQFF. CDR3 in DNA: TGTGCCAGCTCACCGATACTAGCGGCCAGCTCCTACAATGAGCAGTTCTTC.

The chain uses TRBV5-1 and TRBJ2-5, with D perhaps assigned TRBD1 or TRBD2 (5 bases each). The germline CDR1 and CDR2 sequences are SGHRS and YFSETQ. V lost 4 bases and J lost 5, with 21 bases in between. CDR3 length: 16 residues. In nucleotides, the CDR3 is TGCGCCAGCAGCCTTCCGTTGGCAGGGACCGGGGAGACCCAGTACTTC. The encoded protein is CASSLPLAGTGETQYF.

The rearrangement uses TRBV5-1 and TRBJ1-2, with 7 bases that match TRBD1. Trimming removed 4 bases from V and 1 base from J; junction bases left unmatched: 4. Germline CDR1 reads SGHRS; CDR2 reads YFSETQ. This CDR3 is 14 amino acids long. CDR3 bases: TGCGCCAGCAGCATCCGGGACAGTAACTATGGCTACACCTTC. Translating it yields CASSIRDSNYGYTF.

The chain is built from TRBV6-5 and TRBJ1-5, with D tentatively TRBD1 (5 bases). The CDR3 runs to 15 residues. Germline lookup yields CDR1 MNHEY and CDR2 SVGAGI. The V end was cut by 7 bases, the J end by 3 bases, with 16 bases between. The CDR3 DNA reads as TGTGCCAGCACCACACCGGGACGTTTCAATCAGCCCCAGCATTTT. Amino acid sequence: CASTTPGRFNQPQHF.

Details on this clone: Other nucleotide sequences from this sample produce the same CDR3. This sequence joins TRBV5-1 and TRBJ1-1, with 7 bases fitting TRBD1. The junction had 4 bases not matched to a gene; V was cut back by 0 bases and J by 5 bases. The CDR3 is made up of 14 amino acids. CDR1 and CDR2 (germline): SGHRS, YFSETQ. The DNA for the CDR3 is TGCGCCAGCAGCTTGGCAGGGGGAGGAACTGAAGCTTTCTTT. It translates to CASSLAGGGTEAFF.

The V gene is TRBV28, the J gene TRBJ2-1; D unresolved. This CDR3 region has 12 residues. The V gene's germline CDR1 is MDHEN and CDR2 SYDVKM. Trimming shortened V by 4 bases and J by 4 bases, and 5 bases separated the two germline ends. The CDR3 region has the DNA TGTGCCAGCAGTTCGGAATACAATGAGCAGTTCTTC. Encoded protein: CASSSEYNEQFF.

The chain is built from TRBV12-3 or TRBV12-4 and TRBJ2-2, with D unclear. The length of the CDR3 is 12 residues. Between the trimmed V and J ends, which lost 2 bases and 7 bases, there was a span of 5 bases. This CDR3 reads CASSLMGGELFF. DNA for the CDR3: TGTGCCAGCAGTTTAATGGGCGGGGAGCTGTTTTTT.

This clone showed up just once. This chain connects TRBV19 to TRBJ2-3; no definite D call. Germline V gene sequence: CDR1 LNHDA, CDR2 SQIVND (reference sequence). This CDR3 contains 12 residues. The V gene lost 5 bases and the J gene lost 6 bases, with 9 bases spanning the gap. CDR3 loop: CASSASRDTQYF. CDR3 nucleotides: TGTGCCAGTAGTGCCAGCCGGGATACGCAGTATTTT.

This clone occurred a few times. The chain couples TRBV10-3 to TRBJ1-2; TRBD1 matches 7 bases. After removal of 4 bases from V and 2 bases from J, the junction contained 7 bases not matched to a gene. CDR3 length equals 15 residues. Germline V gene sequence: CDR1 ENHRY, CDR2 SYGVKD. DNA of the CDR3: TGTGCCATCAGTGCTCAGGGGGGGGCAAACTATGGCTACACCTTC. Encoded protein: CAISAQGGANYGYTF.

DNA for the CDR3: TGTGCTCTAAACAGGGTGGAAGGGGCCAACGTCCTGACTTTC. Protein product: CALNRVEGANVLTF. The V and J genes are TRBV28 and TRBJ2-6; D may be TRBD1 (6 bases). The CDR3 has 14 amino acids. The germline CDR1 and CDR2 sequences are MDHEN and SYDVKM.

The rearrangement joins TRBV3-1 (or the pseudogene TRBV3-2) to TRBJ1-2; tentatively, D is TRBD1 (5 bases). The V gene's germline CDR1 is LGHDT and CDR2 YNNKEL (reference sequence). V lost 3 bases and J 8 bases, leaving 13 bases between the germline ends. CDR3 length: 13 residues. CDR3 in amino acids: CASSQPPRGGYTF. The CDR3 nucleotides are TGTGCCAGCAGCCAGCCACCGAGGGGAGGCTACACCTTC.

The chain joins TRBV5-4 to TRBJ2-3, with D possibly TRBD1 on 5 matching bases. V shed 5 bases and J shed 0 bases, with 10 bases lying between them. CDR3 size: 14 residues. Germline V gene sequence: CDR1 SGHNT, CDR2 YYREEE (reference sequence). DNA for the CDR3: TGTGCCAGCAGGCCTGACAGTAGCACAGATACGCAGTATTTT. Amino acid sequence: CASRPDSSTDTQYF.

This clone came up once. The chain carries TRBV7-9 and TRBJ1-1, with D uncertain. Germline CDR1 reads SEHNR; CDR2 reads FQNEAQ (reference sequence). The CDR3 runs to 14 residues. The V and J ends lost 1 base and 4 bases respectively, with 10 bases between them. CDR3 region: CASSLGRDRTEAFF. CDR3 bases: TGTGCCAGCAGCTTAGGTAGGGATCGCACTGAAGCTTTCTTT.

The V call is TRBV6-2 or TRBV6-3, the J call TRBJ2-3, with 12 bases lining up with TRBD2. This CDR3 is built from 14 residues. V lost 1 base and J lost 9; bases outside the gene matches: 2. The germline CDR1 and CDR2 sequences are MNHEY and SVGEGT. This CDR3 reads CASSYWTSGTTQYF. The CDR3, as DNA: TGTGCCAGCAGTTACTGGACTAGCGGGACGACGCAGTATTTT.

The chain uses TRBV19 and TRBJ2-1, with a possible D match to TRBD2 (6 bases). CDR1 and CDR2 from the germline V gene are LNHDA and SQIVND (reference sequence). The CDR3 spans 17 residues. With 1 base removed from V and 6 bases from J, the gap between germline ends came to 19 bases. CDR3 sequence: CASSIGSRTRGINEQFF. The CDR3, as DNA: TGTGCCAGTAGTATAGGCTCAAGGACACGGGGGATCAATGAGCAGTTCTTC.

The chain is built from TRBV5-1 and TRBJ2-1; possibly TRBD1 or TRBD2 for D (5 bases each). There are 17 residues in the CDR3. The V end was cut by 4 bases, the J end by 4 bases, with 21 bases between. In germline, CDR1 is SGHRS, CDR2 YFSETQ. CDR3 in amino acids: CASSREGWGSKYNEQFF. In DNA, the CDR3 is TGCGCCAGCAGCCGCGAGGGGTGGGGGAGCAAATACAATGAGCAGTTCTTC.

CDR3 coding DNA: TGTGCCAGCAGCTTGGGGGCCAACAGGGCCTACCAAGAGACCCAGTACTTC. The encoded protein is CASSLGANRAYQETQYF. V gene TRBV9 combines with J gene TRBJ2-5; D possibly corresponds to TRBD1 (6 bases). The germline V gene has CDR1 SGDLS and CDR2 YYNGEE. The CDR3 totals 17 residues. The ends were cut back, 4 bases at V and 0 bases at J, with 19 bases in the middle.